These 9 T cell receptor beta chains were all obtained from the same sample, sequenced in a study of shared clonotypes between healthy human individuals. The repertoire was sequenced with immunoSEQ multiplex PCR; TCRdb's copy has only in-frame clones and lacks some. The sample lists fewer than 550,000 clones; 60% to 80% were seen once. Specimen: PBMCs. These receptors were obtained from a woman between 40 and 55 years old in good health. Some clones in this sample may be carry-over from other donors' samples.

The chain uses TRBV30 and TRBJ1-1; unclear D gene. Germline V CDR1 and CDR2: GTSNPN, SVGIG (reference sequence). The ends were cut back, 5 bases at V and 4 bases at J, with 11 bases in the middle. The CDR3 is 12 amino acids. CDR3 in DNA: TGTGCCTGGGGGGAATGGGGCACTGAAGCTTTCTTT. Translation: CAWGEWGTEAFF.

The table lists this clone with a count of one. The chain links TRBV7-8 to TRBJ1-1; D remains unclear. The V end lost 1 base, the J end lost 3 bases, and 9 bases lay between the germline ends. The CDR3 sequence is 14 residues long. Per germline, CDR1 SGHVS and CDR2 FQNEAQ. This CDR3 reads CASSLGQAHTEAFF. The CDR3, as DNA: TGTGCCAGCAGCTTAGGGCAGGCGCACACTGAAGCTTTCTTT.

The chain joins TRBV7-2 to TRBJ1-2; D may be TRBD1 (6 bases). Trimming took 5 bases from V and 8 from J, leaving 15 bases between them. CDR1 and CDR2 from the germline V gene are SGHTA and FQGNSA. The CDR3 contains 13 residues. This CDR3 reads CASSPLGARGYTF. Written as DNA, the CDR3 is TGTGCCAGCAGCCCCTTGGGGGCCCGGGGCTACACCTTC.

This clone was observed a single time. This CDR3 is also generated by other DNA sequences in the sample. The genes are TRBV28 and TRBJ2-7, with D tentatively TRBD2 (6 bases). V lost 5 bases, J lost 2 bases, and 10 bases lay in between. Germline-derived CDR1 and CDR2 are MDHEN and SYDVKM. CDR3 size: 13 residues. CDR3 in DNA: TGTGCCAGCAGTCTAGCGCAAACCTACGAGCAGTACTTC. As protein: CASSLAQTYEQYF.

The chain uses TRBV15 and TRBJ1-1; D is possibly TRBD1 (5 bases). CDR1 is LNHNV and CDR2 is YYDKDF in the germline V gene (reference sequence). CDR3 length: 17 amino acids. Trimming shortened V by 1 base and J by 3 bases, and 18 bases separated the two germline ends. The CDR3 here is CATSRARARGRDTEAFF. In DNA form, the CDR3 reads TGTGCCACCAGCAGAGCCCGGGCGAGGGGCAGAGACACTGAAGCTTTCTTT.

V usage is TRBV30 and J usage is TRBJ2-2, with D perhaps TRBD1 (6 bases). Per the germline V gene, CDR1 is GTSNPN and CDR2 is SVGIG (reference sequence). Deletions cut 3 bases from V and 4 bases from J, with 15 bases between. This CDR3 contains 15 residues. The CDR3 nucleotides read TGTGCCTGGAGCCCAGGGGTTAGAAGCACCGGGGAGCTGTTTTTT. This codes for CAWSPGVRSTGELFF.

This chain uses TRBV7-9 with TRBJ2-3, with D uncertain. The CDR3 contains 17 residues. Germline assignment: CDR1 SEHNR and CDR2 FQNEAQ (reference sequence). The ends were cut back, 5 bases at V and 4 bases at J, with 22 bases in the middle. CDR3: CASSPYSLGFGADTQYF. The CDR3 DNA sequence: TGTGCCAGCAGCCCATACTCTTTGGGTTTTGGGGCAGATACGCAGTATTTT. Combining the CDR3 with reference TRBV7-9 and TRBJ2-3 gives the whole variable domain DTGVSQNPRHKITKRGQNVTFRCDPISEHNRLYWYRQTLGQGPEFLTYFQNEAQLEKSRLLSDRFSAERPKGSFSTLEIQRTEQGDSAMYLCASSPYSLGFGADTQYFGPGTRLTVL.

This clone was counted a single time. V usage is TRBV5-1 and J usage is TRBJ1-6, with D possibly being TRBD1 (5 bases). The germline gives CDR1 SGHRS, CDR2 YFSETQ. V was cut by 4 bases and J by 6 bases, with 11 bases left in between. The CDR3 has 14 amino acids. The CDR3 spells CASSPPTANSPLHF. CDR3 in DNA: TGCGCCAGCAGCCCCCCGACAGCTAATTCACCCCTCCACTTT.

V is TRBV19 and J is TRBJ2-4; D unresolved. The CDR3 covers 14 residues. The V gene lost 4 bases and the J gene lost 4 bases, with 11 bases spanning the gap. Germline CDR1 is LNHDA and CDR2 is SQIVND (reference sequence). The DNA of the CDR3 is TGTGCCAGTAGTACCCCGGGCCTAAAAAACATTCAGTACTTC. It yields the protein CASSTPGLKNIQYF.